This T cell receptor (beta chain) derives from a study of cytomegalovirus exposure and HLA in healthy donors. Overall study context: Earlier sequencing of about 179 million T cells yielded around 100 million unique TCR beta sequences. Study-level results: Per a later analysis, HLA-associated TCR beta chains showed more clonal expansion than other, equally common TCR beta chains. What a later analysis reportedly showed was that an Asian-associated ancestry cluster had fewer N-insertions than the approximately 700-donor mean.

Of note for this clone: Its specificity is not known.

The CDR3 consists of 15 residues. V gave up 2 bases and J gave up 3 bases, with 13 bases separating them. Germline V gene sequence: CDR1 SEHNR, CDR2 FQNEAQ (reference sequence). PCR was performed using 60 Vbeta and 13 Jbeta primers. Method: immunoSEQ multiplex PCR; TCRdb's copy keeps in-frame clones and lacks some. This table holds around 50,000 clones. The sequence was obtained from a male donor in good health and CMV-seronegative. The chain couples TRBV7-9 to TRBJ1-1; D uncertain. The specimen sequenced was PBMCs. In DNA form, the CDR3 reads TGTGCCAGCAGCTTAAGCAGGCAATGGGACACTGAAGCTTTCTTT. Translating it yields CASSLSRQWDTEAFF.